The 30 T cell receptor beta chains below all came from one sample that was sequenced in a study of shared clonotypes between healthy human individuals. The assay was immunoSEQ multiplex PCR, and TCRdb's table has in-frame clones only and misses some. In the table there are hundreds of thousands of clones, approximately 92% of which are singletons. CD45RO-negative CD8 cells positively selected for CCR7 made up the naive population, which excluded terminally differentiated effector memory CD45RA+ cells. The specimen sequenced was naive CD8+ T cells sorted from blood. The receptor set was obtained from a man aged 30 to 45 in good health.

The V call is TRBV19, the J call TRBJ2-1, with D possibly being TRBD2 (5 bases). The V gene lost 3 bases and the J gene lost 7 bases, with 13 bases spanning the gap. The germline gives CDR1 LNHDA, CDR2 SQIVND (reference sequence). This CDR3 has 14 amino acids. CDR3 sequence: CASSIGEFVNEQFF. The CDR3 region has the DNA TGTGCCAGTAGTATTGGGGAGTTCGTGAATGAGCAGTTCTTC.

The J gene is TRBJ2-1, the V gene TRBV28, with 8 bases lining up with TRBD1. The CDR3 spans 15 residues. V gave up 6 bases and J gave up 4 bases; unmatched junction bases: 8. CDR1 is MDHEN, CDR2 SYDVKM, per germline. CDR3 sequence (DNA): TGTGCCAGCAGCCGATCAGGGACAGGTTACAATGAGCAGTTCTTC. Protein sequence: CASSRSGTGYNEQFF.

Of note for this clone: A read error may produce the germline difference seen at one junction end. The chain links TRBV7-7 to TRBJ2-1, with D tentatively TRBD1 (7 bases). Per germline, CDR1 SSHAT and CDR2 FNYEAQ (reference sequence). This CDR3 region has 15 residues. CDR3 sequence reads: CASSLGQGGHNEQFF. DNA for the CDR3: TGTGCTAGCAGCTTAGGCCAGGGGGGACACAATGAGCAGTTCTTC.

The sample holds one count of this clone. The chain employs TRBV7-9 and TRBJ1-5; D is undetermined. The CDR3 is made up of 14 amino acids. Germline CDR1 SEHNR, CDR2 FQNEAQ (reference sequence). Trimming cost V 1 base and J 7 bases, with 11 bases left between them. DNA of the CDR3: TGTGCCAGCAGCTTAGGGTCGGCCGACCAGCCCCAGCATTTT. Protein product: CASSLGSADQPQHF.

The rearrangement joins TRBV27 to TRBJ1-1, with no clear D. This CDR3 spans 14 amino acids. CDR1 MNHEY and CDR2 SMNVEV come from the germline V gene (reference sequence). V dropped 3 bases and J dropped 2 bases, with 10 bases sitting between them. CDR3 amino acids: CASSFGPRNTEAFF. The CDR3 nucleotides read TGTGCCAGCAGTTTTGGACCCCGTAACACTGAAGCTTTCTTT.

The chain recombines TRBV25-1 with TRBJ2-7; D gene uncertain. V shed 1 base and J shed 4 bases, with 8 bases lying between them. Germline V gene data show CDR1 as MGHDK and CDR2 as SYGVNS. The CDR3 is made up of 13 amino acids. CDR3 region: CASSESVGYEQYF. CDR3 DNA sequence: TGTGCCAGCAGTGAATCGGTCGGGTACGAGCAGTACTTC.

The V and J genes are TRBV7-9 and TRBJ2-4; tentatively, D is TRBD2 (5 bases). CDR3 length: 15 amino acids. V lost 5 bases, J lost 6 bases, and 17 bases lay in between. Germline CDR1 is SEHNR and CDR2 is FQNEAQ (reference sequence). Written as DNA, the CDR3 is TGTGCCAGCAGCCAGACGGGATCACTAGGAAACATTCAGTACTTC. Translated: CASSQTGSLGNIQYF.

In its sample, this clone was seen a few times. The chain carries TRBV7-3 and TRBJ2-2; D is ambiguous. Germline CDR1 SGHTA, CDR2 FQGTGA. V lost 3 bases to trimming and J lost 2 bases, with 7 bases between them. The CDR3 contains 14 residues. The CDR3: CASSFGVNTGELFF. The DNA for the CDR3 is TGTGCCAGCAGCTTCGGAGTAAACACCGGGGAGCTGTTTTTT.

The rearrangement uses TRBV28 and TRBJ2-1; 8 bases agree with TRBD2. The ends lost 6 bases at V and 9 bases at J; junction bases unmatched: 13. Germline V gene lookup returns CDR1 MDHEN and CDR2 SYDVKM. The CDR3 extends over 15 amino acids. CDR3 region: CASSTGTSLLGEQFF. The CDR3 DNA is TGTGCCAGCAGCACCGGGACTAGTCTTCTGGGTGAGCAGTTCTTC.

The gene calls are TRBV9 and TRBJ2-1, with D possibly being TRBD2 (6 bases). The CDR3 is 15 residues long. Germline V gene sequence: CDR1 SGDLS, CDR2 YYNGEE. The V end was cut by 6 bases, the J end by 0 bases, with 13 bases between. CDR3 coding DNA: TGTGCCAGCACCGAATCCGGGAGCTCCTACAATGAGCAGTTCTTC. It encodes CASTESGSSYNEQFF.

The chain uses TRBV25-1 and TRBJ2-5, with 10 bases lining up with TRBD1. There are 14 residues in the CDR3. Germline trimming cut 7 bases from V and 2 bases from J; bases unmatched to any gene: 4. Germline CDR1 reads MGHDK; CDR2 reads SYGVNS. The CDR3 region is CASNPGQGQETQYF. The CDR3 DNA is TGTGCCAGCAATCCGGGACAGGGGCAAGAGACCCAGTACTTC. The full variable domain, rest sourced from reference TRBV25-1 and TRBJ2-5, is EADIYQTPRYLVIGTGKKITLECSQTMGHDKMYWYQQDPGMELHLIHYSYGVNSTEKGDLSSESTVSRIRTEHFPLTLESARPSHTSQYLCASNPGQGQETQYFGPGTRLLVL.

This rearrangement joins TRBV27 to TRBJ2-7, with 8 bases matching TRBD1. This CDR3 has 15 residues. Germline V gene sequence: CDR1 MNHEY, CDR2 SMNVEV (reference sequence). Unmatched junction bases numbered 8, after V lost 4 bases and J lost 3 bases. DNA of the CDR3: TGTGCCAGCAGTTCCCGTTTCGGACAGGGCTACGAGCAGTACTTC. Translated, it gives CASSSRFGQGYEQYF.

CDR3 amino acids: CATSIGGGEQFF. As DNA, the CDR3 is TGTGCCACCAGCATAGGGGGGGGTGAGCAGTTCTTC. This rearrangement joins TRBV15 to TRBJ2-1; the D gene is possibly TRBD2 (7 bases). The CDR3 is 12 amino acids. Trimming removed 4 bases at V and 9 bases at J, with 10 bases between. Germline values: CDR1 LNHNV, CDR2 YYDKDF (reference sequence).

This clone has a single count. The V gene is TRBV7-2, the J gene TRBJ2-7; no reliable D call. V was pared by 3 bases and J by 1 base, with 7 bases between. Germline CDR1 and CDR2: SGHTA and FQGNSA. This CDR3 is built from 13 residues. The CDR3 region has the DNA TGTGCCAGCAGCTTTTCTACATCCTACGAGCAGTACTTC. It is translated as CASSFSTSYEQYF.

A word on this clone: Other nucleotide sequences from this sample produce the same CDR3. The CDR3 loop reads CASRGSFYEQYF. CDR3 nucleotides: TGTGCCAGCAGAGGCAGTTTCTACGAGCAGTACTTC. This chain uses TRBV2 with TRBJ2-7; D ambiguous. Germline CDR1 reads SNHLY; CDR2 reads FYNNEI. V was clipped by 6 bases and J by 3 bases, with 9 bases between them. CDR3 size: 12 residues.

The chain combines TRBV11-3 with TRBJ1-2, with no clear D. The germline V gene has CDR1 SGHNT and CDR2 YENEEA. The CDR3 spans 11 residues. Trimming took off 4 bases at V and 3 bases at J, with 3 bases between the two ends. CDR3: CASSSYYGYTF. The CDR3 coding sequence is TGTGCCAGCAGCTCCTACTATGGCTACACCTTC.

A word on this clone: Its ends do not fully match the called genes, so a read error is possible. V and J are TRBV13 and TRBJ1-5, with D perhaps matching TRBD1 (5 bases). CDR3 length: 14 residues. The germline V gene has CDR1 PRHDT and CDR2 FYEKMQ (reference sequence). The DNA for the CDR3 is TGTGCCAGCACCTTAGGGGATAGCAATCAGCCCCAGCATTTT. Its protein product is CASTLGDSNQPQHF.

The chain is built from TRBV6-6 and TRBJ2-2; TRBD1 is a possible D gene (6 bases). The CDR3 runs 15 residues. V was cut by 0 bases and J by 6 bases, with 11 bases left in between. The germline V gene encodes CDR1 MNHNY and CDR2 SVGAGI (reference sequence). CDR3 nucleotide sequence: TGTGCCAGCAGTTACTCCGGGGACATCGCCGGGGAGCTGTTTTTT. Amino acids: CASSYSGDIAGELFF.

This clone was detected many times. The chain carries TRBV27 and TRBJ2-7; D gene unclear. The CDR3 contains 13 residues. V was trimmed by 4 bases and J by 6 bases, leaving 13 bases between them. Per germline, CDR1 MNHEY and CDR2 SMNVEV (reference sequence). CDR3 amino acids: CASSSGRFGEQYF. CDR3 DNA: TGTGCCAGCAGTTCAGGAAGATTTGGCGAGCAGTACTTC.

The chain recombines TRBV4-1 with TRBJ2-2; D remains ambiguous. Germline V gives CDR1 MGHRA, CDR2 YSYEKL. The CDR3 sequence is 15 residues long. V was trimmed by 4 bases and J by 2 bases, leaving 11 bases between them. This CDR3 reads CASSLIMTNTGELFF. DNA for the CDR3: TGCGCCAGCAGCCTAATTATGACCAACACCGGGGAGCTGTTTTTT.

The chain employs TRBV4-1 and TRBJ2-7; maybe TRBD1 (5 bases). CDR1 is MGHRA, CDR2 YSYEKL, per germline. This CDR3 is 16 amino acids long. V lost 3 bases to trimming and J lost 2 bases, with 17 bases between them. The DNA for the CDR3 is TGCGCCAGCAGCCAGAGCCAGGGTCTCTCGACCTACGAGCAGTACTTC. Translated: CASSQSQGLSTYEQYF.

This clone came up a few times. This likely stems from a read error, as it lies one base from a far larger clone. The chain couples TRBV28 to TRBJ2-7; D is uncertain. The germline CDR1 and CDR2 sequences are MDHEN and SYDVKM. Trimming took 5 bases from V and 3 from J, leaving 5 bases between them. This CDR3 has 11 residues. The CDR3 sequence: CASSVYYEQYF. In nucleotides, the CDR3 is TGTGCCAGCAGTGTATACTACGAGCAGTACTTC.

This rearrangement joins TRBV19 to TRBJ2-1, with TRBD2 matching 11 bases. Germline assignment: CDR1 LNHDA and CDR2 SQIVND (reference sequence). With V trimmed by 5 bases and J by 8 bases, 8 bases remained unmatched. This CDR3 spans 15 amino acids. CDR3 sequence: CASSLTSGSVYEQFF. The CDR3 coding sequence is TGTGCCAGTAGTCTCACTAGCGGGAGTGTGTATGAGCAGTTCTTC.

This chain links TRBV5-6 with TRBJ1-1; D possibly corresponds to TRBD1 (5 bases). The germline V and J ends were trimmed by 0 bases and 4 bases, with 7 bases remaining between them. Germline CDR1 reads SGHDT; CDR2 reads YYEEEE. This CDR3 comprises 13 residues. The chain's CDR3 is CASSLGTSTEAFF. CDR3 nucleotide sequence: TGTGCCAGCAGCTTGGGGACATCCACTGAAGCTTTCTTT.

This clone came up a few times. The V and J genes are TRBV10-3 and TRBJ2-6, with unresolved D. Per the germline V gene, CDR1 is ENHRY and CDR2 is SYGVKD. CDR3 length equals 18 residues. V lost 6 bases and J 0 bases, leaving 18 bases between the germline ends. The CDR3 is CAIRSLKGEDSGANVLTF. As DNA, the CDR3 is TGTGCCATCAGATCCCTAAAAGGTGAAGACTCTGGGGCCAACGTCCTGACTTTC.

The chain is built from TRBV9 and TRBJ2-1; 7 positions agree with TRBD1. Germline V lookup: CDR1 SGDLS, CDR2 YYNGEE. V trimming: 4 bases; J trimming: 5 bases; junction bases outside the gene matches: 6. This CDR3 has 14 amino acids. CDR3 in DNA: TGTGCCAGCAGCAAGGGACAGATAAACAATGAGCAGTTCTTC. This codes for CASSKGQINNEQFF.

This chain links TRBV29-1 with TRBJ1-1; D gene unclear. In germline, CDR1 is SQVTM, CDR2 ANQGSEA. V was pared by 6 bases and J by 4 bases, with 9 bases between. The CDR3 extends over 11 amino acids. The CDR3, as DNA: TGCAGCGTAGTATGGGGCACTGAAGCTTTCTTT. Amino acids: CSVVWGTEAFF.

Here the CDR3 DNA reads TGTGCCAGCAGCACCGGGACTAGTGATTCCTACGAGCAGTACTTC. This encodes CASSTGTSDSYEQYF. The rearrangement joins TRBV7-9 to TRBJ2-7; 8 nucleotides line up with TRBD2. Germline V gene data show CDR1 as SEHNR and CDR2 as FQNEAQ (reference sequence). The CDR3 spans 15 residues. With V trimmed by 5 bases and J by 1 base, 7 bases remained unmatched.

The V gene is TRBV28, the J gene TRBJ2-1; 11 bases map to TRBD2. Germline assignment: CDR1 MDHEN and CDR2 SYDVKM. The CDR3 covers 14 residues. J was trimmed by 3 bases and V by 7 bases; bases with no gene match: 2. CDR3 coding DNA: TGTGCCAGCAAGACTAGCGGGAACTACAATGAGCAGTTCTTC. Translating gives CASKTSGNYNEQFF.

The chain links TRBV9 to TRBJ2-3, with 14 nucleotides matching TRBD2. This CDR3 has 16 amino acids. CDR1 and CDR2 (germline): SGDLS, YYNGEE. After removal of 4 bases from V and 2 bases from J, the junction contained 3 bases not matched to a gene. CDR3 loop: CASSRTSGRPTDTQYF. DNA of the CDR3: TGTGCCAGCAGCCGGACTAGCGGGAGGCCCACAGATACGCAGTATTTT. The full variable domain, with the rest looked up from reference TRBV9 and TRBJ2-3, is DSGVTQTPKHLITATGQRVTLRCSPRSGDLSVYWYQQSLDQGLQFLIQYYNGEERAKGNILERFSAQQFPDLHSELNLSSLELGDSALYFCASSRTSGRPTDTQYFGPGTRLTVL.